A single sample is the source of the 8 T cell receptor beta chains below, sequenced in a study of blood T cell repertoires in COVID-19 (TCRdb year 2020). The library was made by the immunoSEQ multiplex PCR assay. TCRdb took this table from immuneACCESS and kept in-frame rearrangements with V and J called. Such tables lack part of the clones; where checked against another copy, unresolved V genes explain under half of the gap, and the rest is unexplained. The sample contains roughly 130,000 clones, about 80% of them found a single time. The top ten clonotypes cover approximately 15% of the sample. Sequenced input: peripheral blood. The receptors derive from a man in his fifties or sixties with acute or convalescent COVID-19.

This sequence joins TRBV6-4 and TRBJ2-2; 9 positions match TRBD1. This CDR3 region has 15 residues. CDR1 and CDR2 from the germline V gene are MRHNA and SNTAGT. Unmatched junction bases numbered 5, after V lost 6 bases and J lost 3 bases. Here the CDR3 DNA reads TGTGCCAGCAGACAGGGGGCCCCGGACACCGGGGAGCTGTTTTTT. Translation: CASRQGAPDTGELFF.

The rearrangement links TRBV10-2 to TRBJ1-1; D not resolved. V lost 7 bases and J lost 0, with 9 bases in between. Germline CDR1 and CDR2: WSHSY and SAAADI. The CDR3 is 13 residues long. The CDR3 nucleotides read TGCGCCAGCACGCAGATGATGAACACTGAAGCTTTCTTT. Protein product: CASTQMMNTEAFF.

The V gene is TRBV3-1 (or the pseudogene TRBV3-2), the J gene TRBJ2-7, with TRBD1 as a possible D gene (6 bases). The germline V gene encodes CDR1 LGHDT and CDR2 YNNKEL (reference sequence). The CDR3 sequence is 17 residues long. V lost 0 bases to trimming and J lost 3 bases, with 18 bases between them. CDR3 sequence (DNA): TGTGCCAGCAGCCAAGATGGCGCAGGGGCCGCACTCTACGAGCAGTACGTC. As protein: CASSQDGAGAALYEQYV.

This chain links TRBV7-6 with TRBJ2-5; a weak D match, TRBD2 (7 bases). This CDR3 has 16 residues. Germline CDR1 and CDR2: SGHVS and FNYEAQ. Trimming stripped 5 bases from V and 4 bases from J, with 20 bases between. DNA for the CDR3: TGTGCCAGCAGCGCACAAGGGGGGGGGCAGGGAGAGACCCAGTACTTC. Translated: CASSAQGGGQGETQYF.

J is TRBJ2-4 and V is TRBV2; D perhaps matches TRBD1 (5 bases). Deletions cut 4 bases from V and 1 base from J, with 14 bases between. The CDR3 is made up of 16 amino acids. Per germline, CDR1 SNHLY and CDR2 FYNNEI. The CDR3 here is CASSAENQGAKNIQYF. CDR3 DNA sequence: TGTGCCAGCAGTGCCGAGAACCAGGGCGCCAAAAACATTCAGTACTTC.

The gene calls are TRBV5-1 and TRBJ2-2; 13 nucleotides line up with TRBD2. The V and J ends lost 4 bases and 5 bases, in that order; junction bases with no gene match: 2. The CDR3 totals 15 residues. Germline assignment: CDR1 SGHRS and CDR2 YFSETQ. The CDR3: CASSLGLAGTGELFF. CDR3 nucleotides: TGCGCCAGCAGCCTGGGACTAGCGGGGACCGGGGAGCTGTTTTTT.

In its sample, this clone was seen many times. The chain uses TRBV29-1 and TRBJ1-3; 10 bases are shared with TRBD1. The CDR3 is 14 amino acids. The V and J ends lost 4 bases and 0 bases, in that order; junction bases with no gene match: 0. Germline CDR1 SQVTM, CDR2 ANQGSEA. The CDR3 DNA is TGCAGCGTTGGGGACAGGGGCTCTGGAAACACCATATATTTT. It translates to CSVGDRGSGNTIYF.

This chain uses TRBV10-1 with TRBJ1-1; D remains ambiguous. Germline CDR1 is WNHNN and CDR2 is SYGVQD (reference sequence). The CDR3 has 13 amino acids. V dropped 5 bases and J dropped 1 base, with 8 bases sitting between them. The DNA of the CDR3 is TGCGCCAGCAGTAAACCTAGGAACACTGAAGCTTTCTTT. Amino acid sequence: CASSKPRNTEAFF.